This is a list of T cell receptor beta chains from one sample in a study of T cell repertoires in cytomegalovirus infection. TCRdb re-called the reads through MiXCR, storing one row per CDR3 protein. The profile shows 600,000 to 800,000 distinct CDR3 sequences, 24% of them singletons. Input material: CD8+ T cells from PBMCs. The receptors come from a human donor in good health (CMV status not recorded). Some clones in this sample may be carry-over from other donors' samples. CDR3s include the opening cysteine and the closing phenylalanine or tryptophan.

length,J,V,CDR3
16,TRBJ2-3,TRBV11-1,CASSRAQGEFDYTQYF
13,TRBJ1-2,TRBV5-8,CASRFRVNYGYTF
16,TRBJ1-1,TRBV6-2/TRBV6-3,CASSYSYGTGDPEAFF
16,TRBJ1-5,TRBV7-8,CASSPPDRGGNQPQHF
15,TRBJ2-5,TRBV4-1,CASSQDRRGKETQYF
12,TRBJ2-6,TRBV9,CASSEAANVLTF
13,TRBJ1-1,TRBV7-6,CASSLTGLEEAFF
17,TRBJ2-5,TRBV7-2,CASQRGRQIGFQETQYF
16,TRBJ2-1,TRBV28,CASSLQGMGSYNEQFF
15,TRBJ1-1,TRBV13,CASSPRGGANTEAFF
15,TRBJ2-5,TRBV6-1,CASSERSRVGETQYF
14,TRBJ1-1,TRBV10-2,CASSDLQGSKEAFF
12,TRBJ1-2,TRBV10-3,CAINLDGYGYTF
13,TRBJ2-1,TRBV28,CASSFGLYNEQFF
13,TRBJ1-1,TRBV10-3,CAISELGSPEAFF
13,TRBJ2-1,TRBV12-3/TRBV12-4,CASSLSNYNEQFF
10,TRBJ2-1,TRBV7-9,CASSSHEQFF
13,TRBJ2-1,TRBV4-1,CASSQVGPNEQFF
16,TRBJ1-6,TRBV9,CASSVGVGAFNSPLHF
13,TRBJ1-1,TRBV6-5,CASSSRGGTEAFF
13,TRBJ1-1,TRBV19,CASSILGNSEAFF
14,TRBJ2-7,TRBV7-2,CASRSRQGAGEQYF
14,TRBJ2-7,TRBV7-6,CASSLDGEGYEQYF
16,TRBJ2-1,TRBV27,CASSLSGGGATGEQFF
12,TRBJ2-7,TRBV27,CASSTPGYEQYF
16,TRBJ2-1,TRBV4-1,CVSSQDKAGEDNEQFF
13,TRBJ2-5,TRBV28,CASSPLIQETQYF
14,TRBJ2-5,TRBV12-3/TRBV12-4,CASSPRVLGETQYF
15,TRBJ2-2,TRBV7-9,CASSGDTSNTGELFF